The T cell receptor beta chain described here comes from a study of blood T cell repertoires in COVID-19. Authors' methods: By means of reference gene primer amplification, nucleated cell counts were estimated. Repertoires were generated with immunoSEQ multiplex PCR, while TCRdb's copy carries only in-frame clones and drops some. The V and J calls and clone size were taken over from that table, and D and trimming were inferred from the DNA. The table has under 300,000 clones, roughly 80% seen once. This clone was counted a single time. This TCR was recovered from a woman aged 18-35 years with acute or convalescent COVID-19. Sequencing input: peripheral blood.

The DNA for the CDR3 is TGTGCCAGCAGCGCGCTTATCGCTAGCACAGATACGCAGTATTTT. Amino acids: CASSALIASTDTQYF. This chain joins TRBV5-6 and TRBJ2-3, with D unclear. Germline lookup yields CDR1 SGHDT and CDR2 YYEEEE. Trimming removed 4 bases from V and 0 bases from J, with 12 bases in between. This CDR3 comprises 15 residues.